The 7 T cell receptor beta chains below were found in one sample sequenced in a study of beta chain features in type 1 diabetes. The investigators reverse transcribed all of the isolated RNA, so they sequenced expressed TCRB transcripts. The method was immunoSEQ multiplex PCR; TCRdb's version includes in-frame clones alone and lacks a portion of them. There are about 450,000 clones in the sample; roughly 10% occur only once, and more than 0.045% lies in the top ten. Material: naive CD4+ T cells from blood. The receptors come from a woman between 18 and 29 years old in good health.

This chain joins TRBV29-1 and TRBJ2-7, with 8 bases that match TRBD2. Trimming took 5 bases from V and 6 from J; bases not matched to a gene: 12. The CDR3 is 14 residues long. The V gene's germline CDR1 is SQVTM and CDR2 ANQGSEA. CDR3 nucleotide sequence: TGCAGCGTTCTACCGGGACTAGATGGGTCCGAGCAGTACTTC. It specifies CSVLPGLDGSEQYF.

The rearrangement joins TRBV30 to TRBJ1-1; D is unclear. From germline, CDR1 is GTSNPN and CDR2 SVGIG (reference sequence). The V end was cut by 0 bases, the J end by 0 bases, with 8 bases between. The length of the CDR3 is 14 residues. CDR3 sequence reads: CAWSVWAMNTEAFF. As DNA, the CDR3 is TGTGCCTGGAGTGTCTGGGCCATGAACACTGAAGCTTTCTTT.

This clone was detected only a few times. An end of the junction does not agree with germline; a read error may underlie this. This chain connects TRBV7-9 to TRBJ1-3, with TRBD1 matching 8 bases. The CDR3 has 10 residues. CDR1 is SEHNR and CDR2 is FQNEAQ in the germline V gene (reference sequence). DNA for the CDR3: TGTGCCAGCAGCCTCGACAGGGGTGATTTT. The encoded protein is CASSLDRGDF.

In its sample, this clone was seen a few times. This rearrangement joins TRBV30 to TRBJ2-5; 10 bases agree with TRBD2. The CDR3 contains 17 residues. Germline-derived CDR1 and CDR2 are GTSNPN and SVGIG (reference sequence). V lost 3 bases, J lost 5 bases, and 15 bases stayed unmatched. CDR3 in amino acids: CAWRVHLASGSMETQYF. The CDR3 DNA sequence: TGTGCCTGGAGGGTACATTTGGCTAGCGGGAGTATGGAGACCCAGTACTTC.

This clone was counted only a few times. The chain is built from TRBV7-8 and TRBJ1-5; D ambiguous. V was cut by 10 bases and J by 4 bases, with 14 bases left in between. The CDR3 length is 13 residues. CDR1 and CDR2 from the germline V gene are SGHVS and FQNEAQ. The CDR3 DNA follows: TGTGCCACAGCCCAAGGTGGGAATCAGCCCCAGCATTTT. Residues: CATAQGGNQPQHF.

This clone was observed a handful of times. The chain combines TRBV12-5 with TRBJ2-7; 10 bases map to TRBD2. Germline V lookup: CDR1 LGHNT, CDR2 FRNRAP. The ends lost 0 bases at V and 3 bases at J; junction bases unmatched: 5. The CDR3 totals 16 residues. The CDR3 region has the DNA TGTGCTAGTGGTTTGGTTACTAGCGGGAACTACTACGAGCAGTACTTC. Protein product: CASGLVTSGNYYEQYF.

V gene TRBV7-2 combines with J gene TRBJ2-6; D unclear. Germline V CDR1 and CDR2: SGHTA, FQGNSA. CDR3 length equals 15 residues. Trimming took off 2 bases at V and 0 bases at J, with 5 bases between the two ends. CDR3 residues: CASSLQVSGANVLTF. The CDR3 nucleotides read TGTGCCAGCAGCTTACAGGTCTCTGGGGCCAACGTCCTGACTTTC.